Below are 19 T cell receptor beta chains sequenced from a single sample in a study of OX40 agonist ivuxolimab in advanced cancers. Clones were read by immunoSEQ multiplex PCR, and TCRdb kept only the in-frame ones, dropping some. The data hold more than 70,000 clones, with about 85% observed a single time. Sequenced here: CD4+ or CD8+ T cells sorted from blood, sampled in a trial of the OX40 agonist ivuxolimab. The receptor set was obtained from an adult with an advanced solid tumor such as melanoma, head and neck, liver or kidney cancer.

J is TRBJ2-1 and V is TRBV19; tentatively, D is TRBD1 or TRBD2 (6 bases each). V was clipped by 3 bases and J by 7 bases, with 13 bases between them. The CDR3 sequence is 14 residues long. The germline CDR1 and CDR2 sequences are LNHDA and SQIVND (reference sequence). The CDR3 DNA sequence: TGTGCCAGTAGTATGGGGGGCCGACGGAATGAGCAGTTCTTC. Residues: CASSMGGRRNEQFF.

CDR3 protein: CASSPEPRGTQYF. CDR3 DNA: TGCGCCAGCAGCCCTGAACCTCGGGGGACGCAGTATTTT. The rearrangement links TRBV4-1 to TRBJ2-3; D might be TRBD2 (6 bases). From germline, CDR1 is MGHRA and CDR2 YSYEKL. The CDR3 covers 13 residues. V shed 4 bases and J shed 9 bases, with 14 bases lying between them.

The chain combines TRBV6-1 with TRBJ1-4, with D possibly being TRBD1 (6 bases). The V gene lost 7 bases and the J gene lost 7 bases, with 19 bases spanning the gap. The germline V gene has CDR1 MNHNS and CDR2 SASEGT. This CDR3 region has 15 residues. This CDR3 is CASTHPGESSEKLFF. The CDR3 nucleotides read TGTGCCAGCACCCACCCAGGGGAGTCTAGTGAAAAACTGTTTTTT.

The rearrangement uses TRBV5-1 and TRBJ2-2; D possibly corresponds to TRBD1 (6 bases). This CDR3 region has 14 residues. Per the germline V gene, CDR1 is SGHRS and CDR2 is YFSETQ. V was cut by 3 bases and J by 4 bases, with 10 bases left in between. CDR3 sequence reads: CASSSTQGTGELFF. The CDR3 DNA sequence: TGCGCCAGCAGCTCAACACAGGGCACCGGGGAGCTGTTTTTT.

The rearrangement links TRBV6-5 to TRBJ2-1; tentatively, D is TRBD1 (5 bases). The CDR3 runs 12 residues. V lost 3 bases and J lost 10, with 10 bases in between. CDR1 is MNHEY and CDR2 is SVGAGI in the germline V gene. The DNA for the CDR3 is TGTGCCAGCAGTTATGTGGGGCAAGAGCAGTTCTTC. Translating it yields CASSYVGQEQFF.

V and J are TRBV4-1 and TRBJ1-5, with a tentative D call TRBD1 (5 bases). CDR1 and CDR2 (germline): MGHRA, YSYEKL. Trimming took 5 bases from V and 6 from J, leaving 23 bases between them. CDR3 length: 17 amino acids. CDR3 DNA: TGCGCCAGCAGCGATAACCCCGGGACGTTGGGGAGTCAGCCCCAGCATTTT. Its translation is CASSDNPGTLGSQPQHF.

The chain uses TRBV6-5 and TRBJ1-2; no reliable D call. The germline V gene has CDR1 MNHEY and CDR2 SVGAGI. The V end was cut by 1 base, the J end by 7 bases, with 7 bases between. This CDR3 has 12 residues. CDR3 protein: CASSYYGVGYTF. The CDR3 bases are TGTGCCAGCAGTTACTATGGGGTTGGCTACACCTTC.

This chain uses TRBV5-1 with TRBJ1-1; TRBD1 might be the D (6 bases). This CDR3 comprises 14 residues. Germline assignment: CDR1 SGHRS and CDR2 YFSETQ. Trimming shortened V by 4 bases and J by 3 bases, and 13 bases separated the two germline ends. DNA of the CDR3: TGCGCCAGCAGCCGAAGGGGGTCGGACACTGAAGCTTTCTTT. Protein: CASSRRGSDTEAFF.

The genes are TRBV19 and TRBJ1-1; 10 bases fit TRBD1. V trimming: 5 bases; J trimming: 0 bases; junction bases outside the gene matches: 9. Germline CDR1 LNHDA, CDR2 SQIVND (reference sequence). This CDR3 has 17 amino acids. CDR3 coding DNA: TGTGCCAGTAGTCCAAGACGGGACAGGGGCGTGAACACTGAAGCTTTCTTT. Its protein product is CASSPRRDRGVNTEAFF.

The J gene is TRBJ2-3, the V gene TRBV18; 15 positions match TRBD2. The CDR3 runs 17 residues. Germline CDR1 and CDR2: KGHSH and LQKENI. After removal of 4 bases from V and 5 bases from J, the junction contained 7 bases not matched to a gene. The CDR3 DNA sequence: TGTGCCAGCTCACTAGGACTAGCGGGAGGGCCAGTAGATACGCAGTATTTT. Its protein product is CASSLGLAGGPVDTQYF.

The chain joins TRBV13 to TRBJ2-1, with D tentatively TRBD1 (6 bases). This CDR3 has 15 amino acids. Per the germline V gene, CDR1 is PRHDT and CDR2 is FYEKMQ (reference sequence). With 0 bases removed from V and 2 bases from J, the gap between germline ends came to 8 bases. Here the CDR3 DNA reads TGTGCCAGCAGCTTAGGACAGGGTACCTACAATGAGCAGTTCTTC. The encoded protein is CASSLGQGTYNEQFF.

This chain joins TRBV7-2 and TRBJ2-2; D possibly matches TRBD1 or TRBD2 (5 bases each). Germline CDR1 reads SGHTA; CDR2 reads FQGNSA. The V gene lost 6 bases and the J gene lost 3 bases, with 14 bases spanning the gap. The CDR3 spans 15 residues. CDR3 bases: TGTGCCAGCAGATCTACCGGGACCTACACCGGGGAGCTGTTTTTT. This sequence encodes CASRSTGTYTGELFF.

V and J are TRBV5-1 and TRBJ2-7; D might be TRBD2 (5 bases). The V end lost 1 base, the J end lost 7 bases, and 15 bases lay between the germline ends. Germline-derived CDR1 and CDR2 are SGHRS and YFSETQ. The CDR3 contains 14 residues. Here the CDR3 DNA reads TGCGCCAGCAGCTTGTTCCCGGGAATTGGGGAGCAGTACTTC. This gives the protein CASSLFPGIGEQYF. Full variable domain (missing parts from reference TRBV5-1 and TRBJ2-7): KAGVTQTPRYLIKTRGQQVTLSCSPISGHRSVSWYQQTPGQGLQFLFEYFSETQRNKGNFPGRFSGRQFSNSRSEMNVSTLELGDSALYLCASSLFPGIGEQYFGPGTRLTVT.

V and J are TRBV5-5 and TRBJ1-6; the D is unclear. The V and J ends lost 1 base and 2 bases respectively, with 13 bases between them. Germline V gives CDR1 SGHKS, CDR2 YYEKEE (reference sequence). CDR3 length: 17 residues. The CDR3: CASSLYAESTYNSPLHF. The DNA for the CDR3 is TGTGCCAGCAGCTTGTATGCGGAGAGCACCTATAATTCACCCCTCCACTTT.

The rearrangement joins TRBV7-2 to TRBJ2-3; maybe TRBD1 (6 bases). The germline gives CDR1 SGHTA, CDR2 FQGNSA. Deletions cut 5 bases from V and 0 bases from J, with 12 bases between. The CDR3 is made up of 15 amino acids. The CDR3 here is CASSAWGPSTDTQYF. The CDR3 DNA follows: TGTGCCAGCAGCGCCTGGGGGCCTAGCACAGATACGCAGTATTTT.

The chain carries TRBV30 and TRBJ1-1; 9 positions agree with TRBD1. The V segment lost 3 bases and the J segment 2 bases; nucleotides outside the gene matches: 4. Per germline, CDR1 GTSNPN and CDR2 SVGIG (reference sequence). The CDR3 consists of 14 residues. In DNA form, the CDR3 reads TGTGCCTGGAGCAGGGACAGGGCAAACACTGAAGCTTTCTTT. It translates to CAWSRDRANTEAFF.

V usage is TRBV7-9 and J usage is TRBJ1-2, with D unclear. Germline values: CDR1 SEHNR, CDR2 FQNEAQ (reference sequence). V was clipped by 1 base and J by 8 bases, with 5 bases between them. CDR3 length: 11 amino acids. CDR3 nucleotides: TGTGCCAGCAGCTTAGAACAGGGCTACACCTTC. As protein: CASSLEQGYTF.

This chain joins TRBV5-1 and TRBJ2-5, with 7 bases fitting TRBD2. Germline lookup yields CDR1 SGHRS and CDR2 YFSETQ. This CDR3 has 20 amino acids. Trimming took 4 bases from V and 5 from J; bases not matched to a gene: 26. CDR3 nucleotide sequence: TGCGCCAGCAGCCTCATCCCTCCGCTGACTAGCCGAGGACTTGACGAGACCCAGTACTTC. Protein product: CASSLIPPLTSRGLDETQYF. The variable domain in full, completed from reference TRBV5-1 and TRBJ2-5, reads KAGVTQTPRYLIKTRGQQVTLSCSPISGHRSVSWYQQTPGQGLQFLFEYFSETQRNKGNFPGRFSGRQFSNSRSEMNVSTLELGDSALYLCASSLIPPLTSRGLDETQYFGPGTRLLVL.

The genes are TRBV7-9 and TRBJ2-5; tentatively, D is TRBD2 (6 bases). Germline V gene data show CDR1 as SEHNR and CDR2 as FQNEAQ (reference sequence). This CDR3 has 13 amino acids. V lost 5 bases to trimming and J lost 11 bases, with 18 bases between them. The DNA of the CDR3 is TGTGCCAGCAGCAAGACACCTCCTCGGGAGCAGTACTTC. Translating gives CASSKTPPREQYF.